The sample holds a few counts of the clone carrying this T cell receptor beta chain. This record belongs to a study of blood T cell repertoires in COVID-19. Study in general: The origin of the acute and convalescent COVID-19 samples was the United States, Italy and Spain. T cells, B-cell-depleted T cells, or PBMCs supplied cDNA or gDNA.

V gave up 5 bases and J gave up 4 bases, with 17 bases separating them. CDR3 length: 16 amino acids. Germline V CDR1 and CDR2: SGHTA, FQGNSA. Data came from immunoSEQ multiplex PCR; TCRdb stores just in-frame clones and leaves some out. The sample comprises 200,000 to 250,000 clones, roughly 81% of which are singletons, and around 7% rests with the top ten. This receptor was identified in a woman of 80 years or more with COVID-19, enrolled during active disease. The sequencing input was peripheral blood. This chain links TRBV7-2 with TRBJ1-4; tentative D call: TRBD1 (5 bases). The CDR3 nucleotides read TGTGCCAGCAGCCTGACTCCGGGACTGATTAATGAAAAACTGTTTTTT. Its translation: CASSLTPGLINEKLFF.